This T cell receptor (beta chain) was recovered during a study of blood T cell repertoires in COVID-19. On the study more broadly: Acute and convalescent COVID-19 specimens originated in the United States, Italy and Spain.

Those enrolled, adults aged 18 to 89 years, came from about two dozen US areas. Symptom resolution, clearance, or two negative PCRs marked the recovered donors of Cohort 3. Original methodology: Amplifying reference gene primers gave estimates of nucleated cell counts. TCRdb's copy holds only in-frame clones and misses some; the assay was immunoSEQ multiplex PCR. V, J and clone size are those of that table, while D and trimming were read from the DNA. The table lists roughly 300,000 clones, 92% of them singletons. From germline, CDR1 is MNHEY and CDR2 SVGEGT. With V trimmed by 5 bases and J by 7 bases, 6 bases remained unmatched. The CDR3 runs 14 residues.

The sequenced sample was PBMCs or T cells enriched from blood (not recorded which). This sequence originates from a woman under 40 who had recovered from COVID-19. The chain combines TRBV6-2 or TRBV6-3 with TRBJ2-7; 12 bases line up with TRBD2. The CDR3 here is CASSTGLAGLEQYF. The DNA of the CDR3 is TGTGCCAGCAGTACAGGACTAGCGGGACTTGAGCAGTACTTC.